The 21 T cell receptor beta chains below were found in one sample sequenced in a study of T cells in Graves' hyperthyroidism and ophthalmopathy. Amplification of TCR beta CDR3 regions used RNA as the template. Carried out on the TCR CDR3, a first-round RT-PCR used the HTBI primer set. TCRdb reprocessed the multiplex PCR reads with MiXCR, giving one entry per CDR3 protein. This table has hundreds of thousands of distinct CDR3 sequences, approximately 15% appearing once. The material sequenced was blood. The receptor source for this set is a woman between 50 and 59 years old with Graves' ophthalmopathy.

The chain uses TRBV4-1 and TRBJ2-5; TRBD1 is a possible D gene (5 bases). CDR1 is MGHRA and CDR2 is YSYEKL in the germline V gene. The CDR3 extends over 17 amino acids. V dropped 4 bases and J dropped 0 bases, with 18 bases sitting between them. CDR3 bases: TGCGCCAGCAGCCCGACAGACGATCTCAAGTACCAAGAGACCCAGTACTTC. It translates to CASSPTDDLKYQETQYF.

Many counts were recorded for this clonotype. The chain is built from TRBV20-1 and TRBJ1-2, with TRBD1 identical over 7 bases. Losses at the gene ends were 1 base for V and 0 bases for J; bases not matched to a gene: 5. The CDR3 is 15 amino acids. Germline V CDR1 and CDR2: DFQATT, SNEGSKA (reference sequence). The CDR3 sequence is CSARVPGTANYGYTF. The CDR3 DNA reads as TGCAGTGCTAGAGTTCCGGGGACAGCTAACTATGGCTACACCTTC.

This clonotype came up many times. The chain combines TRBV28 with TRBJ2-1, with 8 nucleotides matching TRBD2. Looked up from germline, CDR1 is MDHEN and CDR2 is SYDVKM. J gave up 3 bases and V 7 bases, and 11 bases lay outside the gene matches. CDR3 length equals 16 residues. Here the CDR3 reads CASTPGGGFGYNEQFF. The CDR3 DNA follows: TGTGCCAGCACCCCCGGGGGGGGGTTCGGCTACAATGAGCAGTTCTTC.

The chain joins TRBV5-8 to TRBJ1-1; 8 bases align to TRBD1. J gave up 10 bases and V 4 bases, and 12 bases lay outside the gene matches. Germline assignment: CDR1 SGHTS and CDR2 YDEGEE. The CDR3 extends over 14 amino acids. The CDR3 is CASSVPGGAEGAFF. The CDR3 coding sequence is TGTGCCAGCAGCGTGCCAGGGGGCGCGGAGGGAGCTTTCTTT.

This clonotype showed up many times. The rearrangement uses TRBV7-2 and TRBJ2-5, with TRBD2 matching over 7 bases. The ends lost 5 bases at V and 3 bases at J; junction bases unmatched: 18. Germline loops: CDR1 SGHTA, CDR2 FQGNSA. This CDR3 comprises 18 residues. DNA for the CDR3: TGTGCCAGCAGCAAACCGGGACTACGAATTGCAACCGAAGAGACCCAGTACTTC. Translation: CASSKPGLRIATEETQYF.

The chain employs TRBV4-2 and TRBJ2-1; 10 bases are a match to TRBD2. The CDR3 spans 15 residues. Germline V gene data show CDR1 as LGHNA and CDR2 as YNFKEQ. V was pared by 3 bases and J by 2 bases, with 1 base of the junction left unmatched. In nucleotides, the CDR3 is TGTGCCAGCAGCCACACTAGCGGGACCTACAATGAGCAGTTCTTC. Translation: CASSHTSGTYNEQFF.

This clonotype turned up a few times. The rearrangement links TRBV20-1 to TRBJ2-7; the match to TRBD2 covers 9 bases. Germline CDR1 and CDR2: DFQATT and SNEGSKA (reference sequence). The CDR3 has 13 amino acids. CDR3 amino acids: CMLSSGESYEQYF. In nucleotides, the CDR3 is TGCATGCTCTCTAGCGGGGAGTCCTACGAGCAGTACTTC.

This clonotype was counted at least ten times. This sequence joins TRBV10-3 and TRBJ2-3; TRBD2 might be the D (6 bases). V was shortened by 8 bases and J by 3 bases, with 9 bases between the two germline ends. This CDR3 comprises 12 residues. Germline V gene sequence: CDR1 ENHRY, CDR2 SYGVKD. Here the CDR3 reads CAIGGETDTQYF. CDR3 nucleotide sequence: TGTGCCATCGGAGGGGAGACAGATACGCAGTATTTT.

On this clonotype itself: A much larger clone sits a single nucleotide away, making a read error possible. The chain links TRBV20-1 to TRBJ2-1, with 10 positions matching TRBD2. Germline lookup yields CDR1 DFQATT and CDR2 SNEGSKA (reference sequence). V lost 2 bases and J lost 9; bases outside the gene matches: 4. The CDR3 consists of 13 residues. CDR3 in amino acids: CSARLAGDPEQFF. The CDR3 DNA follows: TGCAGTGCTAGACTAGCGGGAGATCCTGAGCAGTTCTTC.

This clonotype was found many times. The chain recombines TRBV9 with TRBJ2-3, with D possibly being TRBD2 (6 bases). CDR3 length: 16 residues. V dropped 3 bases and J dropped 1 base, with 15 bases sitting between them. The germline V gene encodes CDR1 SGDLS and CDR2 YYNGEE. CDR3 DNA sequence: TGTGCCAGCAGCGCCGGGACTCCCAAGGGCACAGATACGCAGTATTTT. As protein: CASSAGTPKGTDTQYF.

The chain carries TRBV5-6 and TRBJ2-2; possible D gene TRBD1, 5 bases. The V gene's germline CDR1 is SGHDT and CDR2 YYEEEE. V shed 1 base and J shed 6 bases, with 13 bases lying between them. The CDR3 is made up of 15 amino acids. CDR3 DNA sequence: TGTGCCAGCAGCTTGTTTCAGGGAAGGTCCGGGGAGCTGTTTTTT. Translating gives CASSLFQGRSGELFF. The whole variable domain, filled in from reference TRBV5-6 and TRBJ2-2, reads DAGVTQSPTHLIKTRGQQVTLRCSPKSGHDTVSWYQQALGQGPQFIFQYYEEEERQRGNFPDRFSGHQFPNYSSELNVNALLLGDSALYLCASSLFQGRSGELFFGEGSRLTVL.

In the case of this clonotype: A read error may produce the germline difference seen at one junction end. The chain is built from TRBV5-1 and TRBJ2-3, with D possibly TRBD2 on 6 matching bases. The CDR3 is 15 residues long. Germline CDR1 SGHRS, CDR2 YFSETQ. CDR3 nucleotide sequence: TGTGCCAGCAGCCAGAAGGGGAGGAGGGCAGATACGCAGTATTTT. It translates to CASSQKGRRADTQYF.

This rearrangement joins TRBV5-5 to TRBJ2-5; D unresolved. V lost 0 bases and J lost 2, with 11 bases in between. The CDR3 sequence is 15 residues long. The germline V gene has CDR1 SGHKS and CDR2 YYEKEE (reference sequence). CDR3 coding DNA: TGTGCCAGCAGCTTGGCCGACTGGAGTCAAGAGACCCAGTACTTC. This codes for CASSLADWSQETQYF.

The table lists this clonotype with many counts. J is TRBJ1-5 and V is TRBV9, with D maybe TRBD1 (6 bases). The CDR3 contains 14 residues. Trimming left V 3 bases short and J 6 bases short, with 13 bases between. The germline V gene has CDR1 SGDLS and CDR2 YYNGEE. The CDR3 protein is CASSGGGRGQPQHF. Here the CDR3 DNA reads TGTGCCAGCAGCGGTGGGGGCCGTGGTCAGCCCCAGCATTTT.

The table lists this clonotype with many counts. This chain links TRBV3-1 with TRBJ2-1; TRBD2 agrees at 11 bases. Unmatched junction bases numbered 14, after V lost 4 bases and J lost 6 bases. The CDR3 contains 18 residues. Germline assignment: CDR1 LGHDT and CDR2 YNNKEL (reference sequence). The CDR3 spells CASSLYLGTSGTSNEQFF. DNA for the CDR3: TGTGCCAGCAGCCTTTACCTCGGGACTAGCGGTACCTCCAATGAGCAGTTCTTC.

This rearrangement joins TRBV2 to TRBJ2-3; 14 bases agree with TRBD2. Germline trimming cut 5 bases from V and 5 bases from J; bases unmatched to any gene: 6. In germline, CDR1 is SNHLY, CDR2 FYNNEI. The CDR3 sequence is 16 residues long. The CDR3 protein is CASSPGLAGEKDTQYF. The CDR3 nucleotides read TGTGCCAGCAGTCCGGGACTAGCGGGAGAGAAAGATACGCAGTATTTT.

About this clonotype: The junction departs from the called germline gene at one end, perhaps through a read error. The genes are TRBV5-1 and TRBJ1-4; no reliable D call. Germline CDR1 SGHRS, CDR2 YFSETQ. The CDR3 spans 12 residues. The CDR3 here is CASTLDNEKLFF. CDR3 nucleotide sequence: TGCGCCAGCACCTTGGATAATGAAAAACTGTTTTTT.

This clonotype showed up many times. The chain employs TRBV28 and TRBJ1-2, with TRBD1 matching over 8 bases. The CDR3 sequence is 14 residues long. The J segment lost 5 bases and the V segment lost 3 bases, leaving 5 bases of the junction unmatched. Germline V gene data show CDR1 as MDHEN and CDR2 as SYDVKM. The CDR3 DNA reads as TGTGCCAGCAGTTTGCTAGACAGGGGATATGGCTACACCTTC. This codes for CASSLLDRGYGYTF.

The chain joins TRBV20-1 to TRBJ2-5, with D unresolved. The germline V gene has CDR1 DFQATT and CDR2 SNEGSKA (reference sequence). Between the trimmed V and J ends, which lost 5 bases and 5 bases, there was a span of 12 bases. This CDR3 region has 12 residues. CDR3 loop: CSAPFERETQYF. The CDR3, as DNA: TGCAGTGCTCCTTTTGAAAGGGAGACCCAGTACTTC.

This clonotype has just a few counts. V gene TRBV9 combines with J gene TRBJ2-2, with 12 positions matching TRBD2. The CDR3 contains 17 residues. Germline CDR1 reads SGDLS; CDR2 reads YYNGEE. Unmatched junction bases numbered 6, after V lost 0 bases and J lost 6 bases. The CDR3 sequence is CASSVVAGLAGPGELFF. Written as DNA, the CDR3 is TGTGCCAGCAGCGTAGTAGCGGGACTAGCGGGCCCCGGGGAGCTGTTTTTT.

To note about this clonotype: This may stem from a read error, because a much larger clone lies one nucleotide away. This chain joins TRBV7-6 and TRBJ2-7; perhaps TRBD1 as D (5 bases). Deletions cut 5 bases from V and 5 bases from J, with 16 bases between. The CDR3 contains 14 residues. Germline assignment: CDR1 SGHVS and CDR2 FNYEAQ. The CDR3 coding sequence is TGTGCCAGCAGCATCGGCAGGGCTCTGGACGAGCAGTACTTC. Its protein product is CASSIGRALDEQYF.